These 10 T cell receptor beta chains were sequenced from one sample in a study of blood T cell repertoires in COVID-19. The repertoire was sequenced with immunoSEQ multiplex PCR; TCRdb's copy has only in-frame clones and lacks some. The sample holds 160,000 or so clones, roughly 82% seen once. Sequenced material: peripheral blood. The origin of the receptors is a woman in her forties or fifties with acute or convalescent COVID-19.

This chain uses TRBV11-2 with TRBJ1-5; 10 bases agree with TRBD1. Per germline, CDR1 SGHAT and CDR2 FQNNGV. Losses at the gene ends were 3 bases for V and 8 bases for J; bases not matched to a gene: 10. CDR3 length equals 16 residues. CDR3 in amino acids: CASSLGRQGAREPQHF. In DNA form, the CDR3 reads TGTGCCAGCAGCTTGGGAAGACAGGGGGCGCGGGAGCCCCAGCATTTT.

The genes are TRBV19 and TRBJ2-7; D unclear. CDR3 size: 11 residues. Trimming took 8 bases from V and 5 from J, leaving 10 bases between them. Looked up from germline, CDR1 is LNHDA and CDR2 is SQIVND (reference sequence). The CDR3 loop reads CASRPIDEQYF. CDR3 DNA: TGTGCCAGTCGCCCCATAGACGAGCAGTACTTC.

This chain uses TRBV5-1 with TRBJ1-5, with a possible D match to TRBD1 (5 bases). Germline loops: CDR1 SGHRS, CDR2 YFSETQ. Trimming removed 0 bases at V and 2 bases at J, with 12 bases between. The CDR3 extends over 16 amino acids. The DNA of the CDR3 is TGCGCCAGCAGCTTGGTTAAAGGGGTTGGCAATCAGCCCCAGCATTTT. As protein: CASSLVKGVGNQPQHF.

This rearrangement joins TRBV29-1 to TRBJ2-2; D is possibly TRBD2 (5 bases). The CDR3 has 11 amino acids. V shed 4 bases and J shed 6 bases, with 6 bases lying between them. Germline V gene lookup returns CDR1 SQVTM and CDR2 ANQGSEA. This chain's CDR3 is CSVGESGELFF. CDR3 in DNA: TGCAGCGTTGGGGAGTCCGGGGAGCTGTTTTTT.

This clone occurred once. The chain links TRBV6-2 or TRBV6-3 to TRBJ1-2, with D hard to call. The CDR3 consists of 13 residues. CDR1 is MNHEY, CDR2 SVGEGT, per germline. V was clipped by 3 bases and J by 5 bases, with 10 bases between them. CDR3 nucleotides: TGTGCCAGCAGTTATGGGCCGCCGTATGGCTACACCTTC. Its protein product is CASSYGPPYGYTF.

V is TRBV5-5 and J is TRBJ1-1; no clear D gene. CDR3 length: 14 residues. V was shortened by 1 base and J by 1 base, with 8 bases between the two germline ends. Germline loops: CDR1 SGHKS, CDR2 YYEKEE (reference sequence). The CDR3, as DNA: TGTGCCAGCAGCTTGACAGTACCGAACACTGAAGCTTTCTTT. Translated, it gives CASSLTVPNTEAFF.

In this sample, this clone turned up once. The rearrangement links TRBV19 to TRBJ2-1, with 9 nucleotides matching TRBD2. The germline gives CDR1 LNHDA, CDR2 SQIVND (reference sequence). The CDR3 loop spans 15 amino acids. The V and J ends lost 6 bases and 2 bases, in that order; junction bases with no gene match: 5. The CDR3 region has the DNA TGTGCCAGTAGATTAGCGGGAGTTGCCTACAATGAGCAGTTCTTC. This sequence encodes CASRLAGVAYNEQFF.

The chain links TRBV4-3 to TRBJ2-1; TRBD1 aligns across 7 bases. Germline CDR1 LGHNA, CDR2 YSLEER. CDR3 length equals 16 residues. V shed 5 bases and J 8 bases; nucleotides not matched to a gene: 15. The chain's CDR3 is CASSKTGTVVVYEQFF. For the CDR3, the DNA is TGCGCCAGCAGCAAGACCGGGACAGTTGTCGTCTATGAGCAGTTCTTC.

A few counts support this clone. The chain has TRBV10-2 and TRBJ1-6; D remains ambiguous. V lost 7 bases to trimming and J lost 6 bases, with 13 bases between them. The CDR3 loop spans 14 amino acids. Per germline, CDR1 WSHSY and CDR2 SAAADI. The CDR3 region has the DNA TGCGCCAGCAAGGGAGATGCCTTTAATTCACCCCTCCACTTT. Encoded protein: CASKGDAFNSPLHF.

The chain has TRBV6-6 and TRBJ1-3; 7 bases align to TRBD1. The CDR3 runs to 16 residues. Germline trimming cut 7 bases from V and 0 bases from J; bases unmatched to any gene: 9. Germline CDR1 MNHNY, CDR2 SVGAGI (reference sequence). The CDR3 coding sequence is TGTGCCAGCACCGCGACAGGGACCTACTCTGGAAACACCATATATTTT. Translating gives CASTATGTYSGNTIYF.